This T cell receptor beta chain comes out of a study of OX40 agonist ivuxolimab in advanced cancers. Overall study: Enrollees could have had prior anti-PD-1, anti-PD-L1 or anti-CTLA-4 therapy, which around 43% had received.

V dropped 3 bases and J dropped 7 bases, with 21 bases sitting between them. The CDR3 consists of 16 residues. Germline V gene lookup returns CDR1 GTSNPN and CDR2 SVGIG (reference sequence). As concerns this clone: As yet, its antigen is unknown.

The method was immunoSEQ multiplex PCR; TCRdb's version includes in-frame clones alone and lacks a portion of them. This sample has tens of thousands of clones, with over 85% found just once. Broader study findings: Partial responders dosed at 0.1-3.0 mg/kg displayed clonal expansion ranking among the lowest. Also showing low normalized T-cell clonal expansion were some of the nonresponders.

Sample: CD4+ or CD8+ T cells sorted from blood, taken in a trial of the OX40 agonist ivuxolimab. The V gene is TRBV30, the J gene TRBJ1-4; maybe TRBD1 (6 bases). This sequence originates from an adult with an advanced solid tumor such as melanoma, head and neck, liver or kidney cancer. The CDR3 loop is CAWSPPGGGAGEKLFF. CDR3 sequence (DNA): TGTGCCTGGAGCCCTCCTGGTGGGGGGGCGGGTGAAAAACTGTTTTTT. Complete variable domain (other parts from reference TRBV30 and TRBJ1-4): SQTIHQWPATLVQPVGSPLSLECTVEGTSNPNLYWYRQAAGRGLQLLFYSVGIGQISSEVPQNLSASRPQDRQFILSSKKLLLSDSGFYLCAWSPPGGGAGEKLFFGSGTQLSVL.